Listed below are T cell receptor beta chains from one sample, sequenced in a study of identifying expanded T cells in peripheral blood. The data were produced by immunoSEQ multiplex PCR, yet TCRdb's version contains in-frame clones alone and is incomplete. The data contain 85,000 to 100,000 clones, 70% to 90% of them singletons. Sequencing was carried out using blood. These receptors came from a person between 18 and 69 years old in good health. Each CDR3 is given with its conserved first and last residue. Clone size, where shown, is once, few, many, or a class for clones that have expanded.

V: TRBV9; size: NA; CDR3: CASSVEDTLGELFF
V: TRBV27; size: NA; CDR3: CASSHRTGTFDEQYF
V: TRBV9; size: once; CDR3: CASSTSGSSYNEQFF
V: TRBV4-1; size: NA; CDR3: CASSTGFLSGNTIYF
V: TRBV6-5; size: NA; CDR3: CASSLDDSSYNEQFF
V: TRBV2; size: NA; CDR3: CASTIGGLASFTDTQYF
V: TRBV7-3; size: NA; CDR3: CASSPGGKETQYF
V: TRBV5-5; size: NA; CDR3: CASTGGGLTYEQYF
V: TRBV9; size: few; CDR3: CASSTGGGLDEQYF
V: TRBV11-2; size: NA; CDR3: CASSSTGSKRTQYF
V: TRBV5-4; size: once; CDR3: CASSPTGGEDNSPLHF
V: TRBV28; size: NA; CDR3: CASSLSGLGQGAPAFF
V: TRBV5-5; size: once; CDR3: CASSLDLIMDQPQHF
V: TRBV29-1; size: NA; CDR3: CSVGQGNQPQHF
V: TRBV4-1; size: NA; CDR3: CASGGQSEYNSPLHF
V: TRBV7-9; size: once; CDR3: CASTPGVFTDTQYF
V: TRBV30; size: NA; CDR3: CAWSTREGSYEQYF
V: TRBV19; size: NA; CDR3: CASSSVAGSGTDTQYF
V: TRBV28; size: NA; CDR3: CASRSRTSGLLLAGELFF
V: TRBV19; size: NA; CDR3: CASSISVGLTGELFF
V: TRBV6-1; size: few; CDR3: CASSEGPGDSEKLFF
V: TRBV30; size: NA; CDR3: CAWKGRGSGNQPQHF
V: TRBV4-3; size: NA; CDR3: CASSQVGIYGYTF
V: TRBV4-1; size: NA; CDR3: CASSHILAGRAKNIQYF
V: TRBV19; size: NA; CDR3: CATLGIMNTEAFF
V: TRBV4-1; size: NA; CDR3: CASSQDSSGNTIYF
V: TRBV29-1; size: NA; CDR3: CSVQAGGLETQYF
V: TRBV4-1; size: NA; CDR3: CASGVVNTEAFF
V: TRBV6-1; size: NA; CDR3: CASSEAEGISGNTIYF
V: TRBV30; size: few; CDR3: CAWSATPGQGTDTQYF
V: TRBV2; size: NA; CDR3: CASSDGTGNSPLHF
V: TRBV28; size: NA; CDR3: CASSSWEGGGTYEQYF
V: TRBV4-2; size: NA; CDR3: CASSQERDRGSLRDGYTF
V: TRBV28; size: NA; CDR3: CASKTSAVNQPQHF
V: TRBV10-3; size: NA; CDR3: CAIKKNTEAFF
V: TRBV2; size: NA; CDR3: CASKVGPEQFF
V: TRBV25-1; size: NA; CDR3: CASSSGASGELFF